This T cell receptor beta chain was obtained from a study of human T cells and chemical hapten exposure. In the authors' methods: A per-sample median of approximately 100,000 TCRs was observed, with a range of roughly 23,224 to 700,000. MiXCR was run by TCRdb on the 5' RACE reads, yielding one entry per CDR3 protein. TCRdb, rather than the study authors, made the V and J calls. The sample contains 110,000 or so distinct CDR3 sequences, roughly a fifth of which appear only once. As concerns this clonotype: Its cognate antigen is unknown.

V trimming: 6 bases; J trimming: 1 base; junction bases outside the gene matches: 6. Germline V CDR1 and CDR2: MGHDK, SYGVNS. The CDR3 has 14 amino acids. Total RNA extraction was carried out from unfractionated whole blood. Study-wide results and caveats: Among TCRs, those above 1 in 1000 frequency were unaffected by DPC sensitization.

The chain has TRBV25-1 and TRBJ2-7, with 7 bases matching TRBD1. The receptor was derived from a human donor in good health. The CDR3 DNA is TGTGCCAGCAGCAGGGACAGCCCTTCCTACGAGCAGTACTTC. Protein product: CASSRDSPSYEQYF.